This T cell receptor beta chain came from a study of cytomegalovirus exposure and HLA in healthy donors. Study-level points and caveats: Earlier analysis found most TCR beta V segments productive about 87% or about 30% of the time. Altogether, around 160 TCR beta chains were recorded as cytomegalovirus-associated.

On this clone itself: Its antigen is as yet unknown.

PCR involved 60 Vbeta and 13 Jbeta primers. Sequencing was performed with immunoSEQ multiplex PCR; in TCRdb, only in-frame clones are kept and a portion is missing. This table has around 160,000 clones, roughly four fifths appearing once. The CDR3 sequence is 13 residues long. Germline V gene sequence: CDR1 MRHNA, CDR2 SNTAGT. Trimming at V came to 3 bases and at J to 6 bases, leaving 0 bases not matched to a gene. Sequenced material: PBMCs. This receptor was identified in a man aged 50 to 60 in good health and CMV-seropositive. The rearrangement uses TRBV6-4 and TRBJ2-2, with 8 bases identical to TRBD1. Here the CDR3 DNA reads TGTGCCAGCAGTGAACAGGGGGCCGGGGAGCTGTTTTTT. Encoded protein: CASSEQGAGELFF.